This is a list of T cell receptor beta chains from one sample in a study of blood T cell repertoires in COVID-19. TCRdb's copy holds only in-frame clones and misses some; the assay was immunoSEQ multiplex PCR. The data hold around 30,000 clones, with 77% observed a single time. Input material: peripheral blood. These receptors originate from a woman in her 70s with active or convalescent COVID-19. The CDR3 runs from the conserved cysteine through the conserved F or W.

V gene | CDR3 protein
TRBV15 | CATSRDRSEQYF
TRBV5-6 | CASSRGYNEQFF
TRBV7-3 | CASSAQGLAGGNEQFF
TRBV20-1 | CSANRGDEQYF
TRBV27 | CASSSWTGINYGYTF
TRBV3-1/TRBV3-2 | CASSRQLMNTEAFF
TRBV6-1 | CASSGSGGRGAVQPQHF
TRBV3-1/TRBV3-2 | CASSQEEQALNTIYF
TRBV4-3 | CASSQGTASYEQYF
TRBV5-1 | CASSQQTGNYGYTF
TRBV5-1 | CASSRGTEPYGYTF
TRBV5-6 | CASSPEGQGDDYEQYF
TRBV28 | CASSLRRVEQFF
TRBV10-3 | CAISETGGEQYF
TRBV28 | CASSFLLEETQYF
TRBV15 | CATSRDAGVNTEAFF
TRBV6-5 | CASSTRQGSVDGYTF
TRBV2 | CASRNQGQTQHF
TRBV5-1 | CASSLDAGNTEAFF
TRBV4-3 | CASSQLAGGADTQYF
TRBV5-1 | CASSPGLGGGVGSYNSPLHF
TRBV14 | CASSPTDRADTEAFF
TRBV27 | CASSLSGTGRETQYF
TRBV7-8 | CASSLVGTSLNEQYF
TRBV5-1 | CASSLEWGGNTEAFF
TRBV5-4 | CASSLGQHDTEAFF
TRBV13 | CASSKTRDSPLHF
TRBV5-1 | CASSRDLVNGEQFF
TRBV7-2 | CASSLGRNNSPLHF
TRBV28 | CASSLFQTDTQYF
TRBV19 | CASSIGGTSGVYEQYF
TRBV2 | CASSGDSARSPLHF
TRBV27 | CASSLLGGSYNEQFF
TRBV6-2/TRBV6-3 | CASSRGQITYNEQFF